This TCR beta chain was recovered during a study of blood T cell repertoires in COVID-19. Study context: PBMCs, B-cell-depleted T cells, or T cells provided the cDNA or gDNA that made up the material.

This CDR3 is 13 amino acids long. CDR1 and CDR2 (germline): LNHDA, SQIVND (reference sequence). Trimming took 5 bases from V and 0 from J, leaving 8 bases between them. In the original processing: Nucleated cell counts were estimated from reference gene primer amplification. Data came from immunoSEQ multiplex PCR; TCRdb stores just in-frame clones and leaves some out. D and trimming were read from the DNA, whereas the V and J calls and clone size are those reported in that table. The sample lists some 65,000 clones, over 75% occurring once. This TCR was recovered from a man at least 80 years old with acute or convalescent COVID-19. The chain employs TRBV19 and TRBJ2-7; TRBD2 might be the D (6 bases). The source material was peripheral blood. For the CDR3, the DNA is TGTGCCAGTAGTTGGGGGGACTCCTACGAGCAGTACTTC. Translation: CASSWGDSYEQYF.